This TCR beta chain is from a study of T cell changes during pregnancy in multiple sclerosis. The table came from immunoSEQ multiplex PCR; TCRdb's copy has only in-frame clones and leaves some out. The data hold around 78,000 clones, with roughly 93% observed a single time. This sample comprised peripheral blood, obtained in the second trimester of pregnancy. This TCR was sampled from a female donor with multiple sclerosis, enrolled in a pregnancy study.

Here the CDR3 DNA reads TGTGCCACCACCGCGGTAACTGAAGCTTTCTTT. Encoded protein: CATTAVTEAFF. This sequence joins TRBV15 and TRBJ1-1, with D unresolved. The CDR3 spans 11 residues. V was trimmed by 7 bases and J by 5 bases, leaving 8 bases between them. Germline values: CDR1 LNHNV, CDR2 YYDKDF (reference sequence).